This record concerns one TCR beta chain sequence. This sample was included in a study of regulatory T cells in long-lasting Graves disease. The CDR3 runs 18 residues. J lost 4 bases, V lost 0 bases, and 9 bases had no gene match. According to the study, TCR beta libraries were built with iRepertoire HTBI primers and CDR3-region Arm-PCR. TCRdb used MiXCR to reprocess the multiplex PCR reads, holding one entry per CDR3 protein. The sample records approximately 440,000 distinct CDR3 sequences, around 15% being singletons. Time point here: newly diagnosed GD, antithyroid drugs for less than 3 months. Following extraction of RNA from PBMCs, that RNA was used to make the TCR library. These same data were also listed under a study on T cells in Graves' hyperthyroidism and ophthalmopathy.

The receptor's source is a man between 40 and 49 years old with Graves disease. Sequences were derived from peripheral blood mononuclear cells (PBMCs), sampled at new diagnosis, from a patient treated with antithyroid drugs. This chain links TRBV12-3 or TRBV12-4 with TRBJ2-7; 13 bases align to TRBD2. CDR3 protein: CASSLAFRLAGGRYEQYF. CDR3 sequence (DNA): TGTGCCAGCAGTTTAGCTTTTCGACTAGCGGGAGGAAGGTACGAGCAGTACTTC.